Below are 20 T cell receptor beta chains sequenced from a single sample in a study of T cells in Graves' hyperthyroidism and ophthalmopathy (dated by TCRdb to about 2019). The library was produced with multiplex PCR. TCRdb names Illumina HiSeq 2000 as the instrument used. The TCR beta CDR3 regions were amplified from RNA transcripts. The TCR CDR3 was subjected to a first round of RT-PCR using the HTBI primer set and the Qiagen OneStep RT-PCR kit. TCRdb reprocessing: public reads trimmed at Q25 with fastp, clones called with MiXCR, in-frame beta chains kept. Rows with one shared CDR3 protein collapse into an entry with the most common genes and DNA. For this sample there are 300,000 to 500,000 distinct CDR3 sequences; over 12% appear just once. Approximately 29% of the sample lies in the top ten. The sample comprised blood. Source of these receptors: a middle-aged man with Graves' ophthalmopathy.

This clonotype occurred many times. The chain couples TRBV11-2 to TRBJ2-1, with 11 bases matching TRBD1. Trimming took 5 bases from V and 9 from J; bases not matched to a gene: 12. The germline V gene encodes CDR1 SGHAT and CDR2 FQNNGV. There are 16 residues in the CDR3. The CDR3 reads CASSHEPGQGGGEQFF. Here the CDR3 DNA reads TGTGCCAGCAGCCACGAACCGGGACAGGGGGGTGGTGAGCAGTTCTTC.

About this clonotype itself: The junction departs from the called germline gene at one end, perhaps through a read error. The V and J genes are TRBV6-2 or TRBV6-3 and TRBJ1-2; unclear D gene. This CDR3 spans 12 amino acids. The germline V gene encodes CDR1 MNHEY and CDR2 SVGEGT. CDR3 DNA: TGTGCCAGTAGTTACAGCAAGGATGGCTACACCTTC. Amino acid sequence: CASSYSKDGYTF.

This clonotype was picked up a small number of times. The CDR3 region is CSVGGVSSYNEQFF. CDR3 coding DNA: TGCAGCGTGGGGGGGGTGTCATCCTACAATGAGCAGTTCTTC. V is TRBV29-1 and J is TRBJ2-1, with TRBD2 identical over 7 bases. The CDR3 has 14 amino acids. Germline V lookup: CDR1 SQVTM, CDR2 ANQGSEA. Losses at the gene ends were 6 bases for V and 1 base for J; bases not matched to a gene: 6.

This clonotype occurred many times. The CDR3 DNA reads as TGTGCCAGCAGTTACTCGACCGTGGGCCTGAGCTCCTACAATGAGCAGTTCTTC. Protein: CASSYSTVGLSSYNEQFF. The rearrangement links TRBV6-5 to TRBJ2-1, with D hard to call. Between the trimmed V and J ends, which lost 0 bases and 0 bases, there was a span of 15 bases. The germline V gene encodes CDR1 MNHEY and CDR2 SVGAGI. The CDR3 contains 18 residues.

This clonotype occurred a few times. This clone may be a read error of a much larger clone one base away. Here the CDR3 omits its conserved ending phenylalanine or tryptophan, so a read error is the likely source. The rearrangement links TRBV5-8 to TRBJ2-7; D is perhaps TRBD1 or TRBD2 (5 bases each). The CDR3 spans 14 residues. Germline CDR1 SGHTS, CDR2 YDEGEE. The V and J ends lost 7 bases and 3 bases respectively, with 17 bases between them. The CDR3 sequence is CASGLTGLYYEQYL. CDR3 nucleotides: TGTGCCAGCGGTTTAACAGGACTTTACTACGAGCAGTACCTC.

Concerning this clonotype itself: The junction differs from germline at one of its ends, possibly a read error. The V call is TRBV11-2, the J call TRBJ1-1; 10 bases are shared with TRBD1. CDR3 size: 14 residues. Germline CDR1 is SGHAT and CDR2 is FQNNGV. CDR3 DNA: TGTACCAGCAGTCCGGACAGGGGGTACACTGAAGCTTTCTTT. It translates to CTSSPDRGYTEAFF.

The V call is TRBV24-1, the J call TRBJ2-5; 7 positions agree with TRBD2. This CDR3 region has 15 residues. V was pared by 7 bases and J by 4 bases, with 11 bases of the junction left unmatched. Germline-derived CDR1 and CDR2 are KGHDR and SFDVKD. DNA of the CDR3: TGTGCCACCAGCGACCGGACTAGTTTACGAGAGACCCAGTACTTC. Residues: CATSDRTSLRETQYF.

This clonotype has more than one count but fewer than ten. For the CDR3, the DNA is TGCGCCAGCAGCCAACTTATCGGACAGTTCTACGAGCAGTACTTC. Its translation: CASSQLIGQFYEQYF. The rearrangement joins TRBV4-1 to TRBJ2-7; a possible D gene is TRBD1 (6 bases). V lost 2 bases and J 3 bases, leaving 14 bases between the germline ends. Looked up from germline, CDR1 is MGHRA and CDR2 is YSYEKL. The length of the CDR3 is 15 residues.

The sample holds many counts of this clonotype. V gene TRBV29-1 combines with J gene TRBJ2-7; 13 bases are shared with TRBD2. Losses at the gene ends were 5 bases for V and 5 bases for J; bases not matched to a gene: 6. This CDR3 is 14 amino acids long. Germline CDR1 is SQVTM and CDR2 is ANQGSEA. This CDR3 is CSVRTSGSDDEQYF. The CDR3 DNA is TGCAGCGTTAGGACTAGCGGGAGCGACGACGAGCAGTACTTC.

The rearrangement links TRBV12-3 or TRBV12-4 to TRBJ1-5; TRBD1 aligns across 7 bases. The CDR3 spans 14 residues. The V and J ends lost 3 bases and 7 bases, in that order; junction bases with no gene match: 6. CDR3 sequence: CASSFKGARQPQHF. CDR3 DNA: TGTGCCAGCAGTTTTAAGGGGGCTCGACAGCCCCAGCATTTT.

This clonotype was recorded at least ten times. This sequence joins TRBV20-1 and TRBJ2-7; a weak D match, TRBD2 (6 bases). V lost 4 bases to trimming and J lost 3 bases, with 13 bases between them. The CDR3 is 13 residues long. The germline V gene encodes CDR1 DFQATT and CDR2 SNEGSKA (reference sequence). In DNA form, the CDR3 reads TGCAGTGCTATAGCGGTTAGGTTCTACGAGCAGTACTTC. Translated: CSAIAVRFYEQYF.

This chain's CDR3 is CASSPGLAGGSYNEQFF. For the CDR3, the DNA is TGCGCCAGCAGCCCGGGACTAGCGGGAGGTTCCTACAATGAGCAGTTCTTC. The chain is built from TRBV5-1 and TRBJ2-1; 15 bases map to TRBD2. J gave up 1 base and V 4 bases, and 3 bases lay outside the gene matches. The CDR3 is made up of 17 amino acids. In germline, CDR1 is SGHRS, CDR2 YFSETQ.

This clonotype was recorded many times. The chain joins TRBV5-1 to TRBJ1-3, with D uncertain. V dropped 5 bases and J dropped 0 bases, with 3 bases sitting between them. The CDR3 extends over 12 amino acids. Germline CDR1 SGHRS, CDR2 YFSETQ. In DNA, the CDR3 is TGCGCCAGCAGAAGCTCTGGAAACACCATATATTTT. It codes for CASRSSGNTIYF.

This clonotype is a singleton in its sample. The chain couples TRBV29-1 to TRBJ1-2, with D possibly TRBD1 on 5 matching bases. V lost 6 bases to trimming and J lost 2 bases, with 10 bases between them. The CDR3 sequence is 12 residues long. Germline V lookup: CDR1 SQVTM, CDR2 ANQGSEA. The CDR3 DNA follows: TGCAGCGTGGCAGGGTCCAACTATGGCTACACCTTC. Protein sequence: CSVAGSNYGYTF.

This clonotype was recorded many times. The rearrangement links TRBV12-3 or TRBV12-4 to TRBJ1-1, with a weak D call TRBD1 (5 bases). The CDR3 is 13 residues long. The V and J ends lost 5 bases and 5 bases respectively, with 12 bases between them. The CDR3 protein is CASSIPGATEAFF. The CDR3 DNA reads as TGTGCCAGCAGTATCCCCGGGGCTACTGAAGCTTTCTTT.

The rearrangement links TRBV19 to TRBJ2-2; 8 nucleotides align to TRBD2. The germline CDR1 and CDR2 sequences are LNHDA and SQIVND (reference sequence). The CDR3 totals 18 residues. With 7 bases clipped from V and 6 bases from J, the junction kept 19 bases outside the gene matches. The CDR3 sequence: CASTRSHIAGSYSGELFF. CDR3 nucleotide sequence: TGTGCCAGTACTCGATCCCATATAGCGGGATCTTACTCCGGGGAGCTGTTTTTT.

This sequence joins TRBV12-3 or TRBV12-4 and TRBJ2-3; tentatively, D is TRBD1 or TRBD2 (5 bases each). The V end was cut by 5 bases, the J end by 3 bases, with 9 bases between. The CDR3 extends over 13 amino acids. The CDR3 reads CASSHGTTDTQYF. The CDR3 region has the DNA TGTGCCAGCAGTCATGGGACGACAGATACGCAGTATTTT.

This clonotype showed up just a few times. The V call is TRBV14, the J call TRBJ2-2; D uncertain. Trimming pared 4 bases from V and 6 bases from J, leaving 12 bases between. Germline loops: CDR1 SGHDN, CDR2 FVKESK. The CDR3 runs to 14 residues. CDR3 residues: CASSRQERPGELFF. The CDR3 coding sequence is TGTGCCAGCAGCCGCCAGGAGAGGCCCGGGGAGCTGTTTTTT.

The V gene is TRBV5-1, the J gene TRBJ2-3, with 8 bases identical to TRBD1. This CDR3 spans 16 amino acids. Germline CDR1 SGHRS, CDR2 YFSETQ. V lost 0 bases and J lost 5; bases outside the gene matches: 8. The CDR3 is CASSLVVGQVQDTQYF. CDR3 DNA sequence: TGCGCCAGCAGCTTGGTCGTGGGACAGGTTCAAGATACGCAGTATTTT.

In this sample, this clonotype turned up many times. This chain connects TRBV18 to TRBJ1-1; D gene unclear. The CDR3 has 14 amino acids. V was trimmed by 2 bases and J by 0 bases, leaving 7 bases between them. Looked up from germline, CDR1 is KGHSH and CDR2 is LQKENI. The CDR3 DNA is TGTGCCAGCTCACCAGCTGTAATGAACACTGAAGCTTTCTTT. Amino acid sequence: CASSPAVMNTEAFF.